Listed below are T cell receptor beta chains from one sample, sequenced in a study of somatic mutations in cytotoxic T cells in rheumatoid arthritis. Sequenced by immunoSEQ multiplex PCR; TCRdb stores in-frame clones only, minus some. The sample carries some 6,700 clones, about 72% recorded once. The source was CD8+ T cells sorted from blood, collected at a follow-up visit. Receptor source: a woman in her 70s with rheumatoid arthritis. Both conserved end residues are part of each CDR3. The D gene is left open where the match is weak. Size tells how often a clone was seen (once, few, many) or the class of an expanded clone, and some rows leave it out.

TRBV27	TRBD1	TRBJ2-2	.	CAIWDRVHGELFF	TGTGCCATCTGGGACAGGGTTCACGGGGAGCTGTTTTTT
TRBV9	TRBD2	TRBJ2-7	.	CASSVGSGGSVEQYF	TGTGCCAGCAGCGTAGGGAGCGGGGGGTCGGTCGAGCAGTACTTC
TRBV6-6	TRBD1	TRBJ1-5	large	CASSYQGAYQPQHF	TGTGCCAGCAGTTACCAGGGGGCCTATCAGCCCCAGCATTTT
TRBV5-1	TRBD1	TRBJ1-2	few	CASSLKGGRDGYTF	TGCGCCAGCAGCTTGAAAGGGGGCAGGGATGGCTACACCTTC
TRBV7-9	.	TRBJ2-1	.	CASSPIEADNEQFF	TGTGCCAGCAGCCCGATTGAGGCCGACAATGAGCAGTTCTTC
TRBV4-1	.	TRBJ2-6	.	CASSSDRTGANVLTF	TGCGCCAGCAGCTCAGACAGAACTGGGGCCAACGTCCTGACTTTC
TRBV5-5	.	TRBJ2-5	.	CASLIEGLQETQYF	TGTGCCAGCCTCATCGAGGGGCTCCAAGAGACCCAGTACTTC
TRBV6-5	.	TRBJ1-1	.	CASSYNGGMNTEAFF	TGTGCCAGCAGTTACAACGGAGGCATGAACACTGAAGCTTTCTTT
TRBV7-9	.	TRBJ1-5	.	CASSWTDSNQPQHF	TGTGCCAGCAGCTGGACAGATAGCAATCAGCCCCAGCATTTT
TRBV5-5	.	TRBJ2-2	.	CASSFKTQRTGELFF	TGTGCCAGCAGCTTTAAAACTCAGCGGACCGGGGAGCTGTTTTTT
TRBV6-4	TRBD2	TRBJ2-3	.	CASSGEAGASTDTQYF	TGTGCCAGCAGTGGCGAAGCGGGGGCTAGCACAGATACGCAGTATTTT
TRBV27	.	TRBJ2-5	.	CASSPGVAGTVQETQYF	TGTGCCAGCAGTCCGGGTGTGGCGGGGACAGTCCAAGAGACCCAGTACTTC
TRBV11-3	.	TRBJ2-1	once	CAGAISDNEQFF	TGTGCCGGCGCCATCTCAGACAATGAGCAGTTCTTC
TRBV7-8	.	TRBJ1-1	.	CASSWKRVGGAGMDTEAFF	TGTGCCAGCAGCTGGAAGCGGGTGGGGGGCGCAGGCATGGACACTGAAGCTTTCTTT
TRBV29-1	.	TRBJ1-1	.	CSVPRAGEAFF	TGCAGCGTTCCGAGGGCAGGAGAAGCTTTCTTT
TRBV19	TRBD2	TRBJ2-7	.	CASSIAGGRHEQYF	TGTGCCAGTAGTATCGCGGGAGGGCGTCACGAGCAGTACTTC
TRBV18	.	TRBJ2-7	.	CASSPTVYEQYF	TGTGCCAGCTCACCCACAGTCTACGAGCAGTACTTC
TRBV5-4	TRBD1	TRBJ1-2	.	CASSGRTGTNGYTF	TGTGCCAGCAGCGGGAGGACAGGGACGAATGGCTACACCTTC
TRBV9	.	TRBJ2-2	.	CASSERWGSGELFF	TGTGCCAGCAGCGAACGGTGGGGCTCCGGGGAGCTGTTTTTT
TRBV28	.	TRBJ1-1	.	CASSFERTVYTEAFF	TGTGCCAGCAGTTTCGAAAGAACAGTGTACACTGAAGCTTTCTTT
TRBV28	.	TRBJ1-1	.	CASSLPLFMNTEAFF	TGTGCCAGCAGTTTACCCCTTTTTATGAACACTGAAGCTTTCTTT
TRBV27	.	TRBJ2-7	.	CASSFADEQYF	TGTGCCAGCAGTTTTGCGGACGAGCAGTACTTC
TRBV11-3	TRBD2	TRBJ2-2	.	CASSPSGTSGGANTGELFF	TGTGCCAGCAGCCCATCCGGGACTAGCGGGGGGGCCAACACCGGGGAGCTGTTTTTT
TRBV7-9	.	TRBJ2-5	.	CASETQYF	TGTGCCAGCGAGACCCAGTACTTC
TRBV15	.	TRBJ2-7	few	CATSRGGYEQYF	TGTGCCACCAGCCGTGGGGGATACGAGCAGTACTTC